A single T cell receptor (beta chain) is shown here with its context. This receptor's antigen is unknown. No per-base quality is available; no much larger clone lies one base away. The sample comes from a study of shared T cell receptors in the human thymus (dated by TCRdb to about 2021). Background on the whole study: The study examined how self-reactive, shared T-cell receptor alpha chains are generated in the human thymus.

The library was obtained by the immunoSEQ multiplex PCR assay. TCRdb stores this immuneACCESS table with in-frame sequences only. Part of the clones is absent; in the studies checked, under half of the shortfall reflects unresolved V genes, and no reason is known for the rest. This sample holds some 700,000 clones; 70% to 90% were observed only once. The ten largest make up around 0.0099% of the sample. The CDR3 covers 15 residues, taking in both the cysteine and the phenylalanine. The read is trimmed to its CDR3 DNA, 45 bases read in frame from base 1. CDR1 MDHEN and CDR2 SYDVKM were looked up in the germline V gene. V trim: 7 bases; J trim: 4 bases; unmatched bases: 12. In addition, the sample was reused for a study of human thymus T cells. That second publication adds: Immunologically healthy infants undergoing open corrective cardiac surgery for congenital heart defects in Finland were used as donors. Thymus tissue was collected as surgical resects that were removed during corrective cardiac surgery. Biased V and J gene segment usage appeared to be present in both thymic and peripheral blood repertoires. Highly overlapping thymic TCR repertoires among unrelated individuals were reported in the related research. The study characterized TCR alpha and beta repertoires from eight infant thymus samples and a few related peripheral blood samples. Donor ages ranged from roughly 6 to 244 days, and the cohort comprised six male and two female infants. After being mechanically released from the tissue, thymocytes were kept at -70 degrees C in pellets of 10-30 million cells. A QIAsymphony instrument was used to extract genomic DNA from the frozen cell pellets. The immunoSEQ multiplex PCR assay was used to amplify the TCRB and TCRAD loci from a standardized amount of quality-controlled genomic DNA. The V(D)J region was spanned by amplicons of a length sufficient to cover the CDR3 and to identify V and J genes. Amplicon sequencing was performed on an Illumina platform through the commercial immunoSEQ service. Primer bias and sequencing errors were corrected using previously described methods, and TCRAD and TCRB definitions followed the IMGT database. The repertoires were analysed using immunoSEQ Analyzer 3.0 and VDJTools for basic statistics, V/J segment usage, diversity estimates, rarefaction and pairwise overlap. Diversity was estimated using the Chao1, ChaoE, Efron-Thisted, Shannon and inverse Simpson indices, and was also estimated on datasets down-sampled to the size of the smallest sample. For repertoire overlap, CDR3 nucleotide sequence, V gene and J gene had to match strictly, and clustering was done by Jaccard-based multidimensional scaling. Thymus samples yielded on average about 810,000 unique TCRB clonotypes, compared with roughly 80,000 from blood samples.

The sequence came from a girl less than two years old with a congenital heart defect. Donor details come from another sample of the same person, matched by shared clones. Sequencing was carried out using thymocytes. The chain links TRBV28 with TRBJ1-1, with 7 junctional bases fitting TRBD1. The CDR3 protein: CASNSDDRVSTEAFF. The DNA sequence is as follows: TGTGCCAGCAACTCAGATGACAGGGTTAGCACTGAAGCTTTCTTT.